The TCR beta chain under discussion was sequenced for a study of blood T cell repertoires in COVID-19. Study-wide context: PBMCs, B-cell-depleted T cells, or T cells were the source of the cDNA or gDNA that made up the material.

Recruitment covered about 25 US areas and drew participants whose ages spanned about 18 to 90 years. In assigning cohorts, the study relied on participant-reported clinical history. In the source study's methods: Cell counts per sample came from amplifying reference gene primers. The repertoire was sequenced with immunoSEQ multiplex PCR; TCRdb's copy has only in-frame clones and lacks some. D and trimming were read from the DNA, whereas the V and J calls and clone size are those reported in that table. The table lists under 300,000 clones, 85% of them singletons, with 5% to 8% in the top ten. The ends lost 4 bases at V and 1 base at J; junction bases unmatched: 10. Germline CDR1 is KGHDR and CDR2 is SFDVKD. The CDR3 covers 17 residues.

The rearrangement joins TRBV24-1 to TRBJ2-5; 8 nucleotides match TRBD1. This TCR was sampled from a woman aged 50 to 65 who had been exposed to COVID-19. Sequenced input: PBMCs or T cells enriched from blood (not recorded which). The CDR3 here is CATSDPGQGYPQETQYF. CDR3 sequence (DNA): TGTGCCACCAGTGACCCCGGACAGGGCTACCCCCAAGAGACCCAGTACTTC.